These T cell receptor beta chains were read from a single sample in a study of T cell responses to AZD1222 COVID-19 vaccine. Clones were sequenced by immunoSEQ multiplex PCR, and TCRdb holds only the in-frame ones, with some missing. The data contain around 88,000 clones, approximately 86% of them singletons. The sample consisted of peripheral blood, taken on day 0 of AZD1222 vaccination. The receptors stem from an adult in good health. Both conserved end residues are part of each CDR3. A D gene is named only where the DNA matches it firmly. Rows give clone size only sometimes, using once, few, many, or a class for an expanded clone.

j_gene: TRBJ1-1
d_gene: .
abundance: .
v_gene: TRBV15
CDR3aa: CATSREDFPVAFF
CDR3nt: TGTGCCACCAGCAGGGAGGACTTTCCCGTCGCTTTCTTT

j_gene: TRBJ2-7
d_gene: TRBD2
abundance: once
v_gene: TRBV11-2
CDR3aa: CASSLGGGSYEQYF
CDR3nt: TGTGCCAGCAGCTTAGGGGGGGGTTCCTACGAGCAGTACTTC

j_gene: TRBJ2-1
d_gene: .
abundance: .
v_gene: TRBV27
CDR3aa: CASSSQGSDEQFF
CDR3nt: TGTGCCAGCAGTTCCCAGGGTAGTGATGAGCAGTTCTTC

j_gene: TRBJ1-2
d_gene: .
abundance: .
v_gene: TRBV28
CDR3aa: CASSLQGRGINYGYTF
CDR3nt: TGTGCCAGCAGTTTGCAAGGGAGGGGGATTAACTATGGCTACACCTTC

j_gene: TRBJ2-7
d_gene: TRBD1
abundance: once
v_gene: TRBV18
CDR3aa: CASSPSSGGYEQYF
CDR3nt: TGTGCCAGCTCACCAAGTTCAGGGGGCTACGAGCAGTACTTC

j_gene: TRBJ2-3
d_gene: .
abundance: .
v_gene: TRBV12-3/TRBV12-4
CDR3aa: CASSSGMTDTQYF
CDR3nt: TGTGCCAGCTCGTCCGGGATGACAGATACGCAGTATTTT

j_gene: TRBJ2-6
d_gene: .
abundance: once
v_gene: TRBV28
CDR3aa: CASEDRGSSGANVLTF
CDR3nt: TGTGCCAGCGAAGACCGGGGCTCATCTGGGGCCAACGTCCTGACTTTC

j_gene: TRBJ1-1
d_gene: .
abundance: .
v_gene: TRBV7-8
CDR3aa: CASSPGMNTEAFF
CDR3nt: TGTGCCAGCAGCCCCGGAATGAACACTGAAGCTTTCTTT

j_gene: TRBJ2-7
d_gene: TRBD2
abundance: .
v_gene: TRBV7-2
CDR3aa: CASSLAGGPGTNYEQYF
CDR3nt: TGTGCCAGCAGCTTAGCGGGAGGGCCGGGGACCAACTACGAGCAGTACTTC

j_gene: TRBJ2-7
d_gene: .
abundance: .
v_gene: TRBV29-1
CDR3aa: CSVDGVTSNLDEQYF
CDR3nt: TGCAGCGTTGATGGGGTCACTAGCAACCTCGACGAGCAGTACTTC

j_gene: TRBJ2-7
d_gene: .
abundance: .
v_gene: TRBV9
CDR3aa: CASSVWAGDEQYF
CDR3nt: TGTGCCAGCAGCGTATGGGCAGGGGACGAGCAGTACTTC

j_gene: TRBJ2-7
d_gene: TRBD1
abundance: .
v_gene: TRBV28
CDR3aa: CASSRFPGGESEQYF
CDR3nt: TGTGCCAGCAGTAGGTTTCCAGGGGGAGAAAGTGAGCAGTACTTC

j_gene: TRBJ1-4
d_gene: TRBD1
abundance: .
v_gene: TRBV11-2
CDR3aa: CASSRDRGILFF
CDR3nt: TGTGCCAGCAGCCGGGACAGGGGGATCCTGTTTTTT

j_gene: TRBJ1-3
d_gene: .
abundance: few
v_gene: TRBV7-6
CDR3aa: CASSRIGGNLGGNTIYF
CDR3nt: TGTGCCAGCAGCCGTATAGGGGGTAACTTGGGTGGAAACACCATATATTTT

j_gene: TRBJ2-7
d_gene: TRBD1
abundance: .
v_gene: TRBV2
CDR3aa: CAIAPPDRPSYEQYF
CDR3nt: TGTGCCATCGCGCCTCCGGACAGGCCCTCCTACGAGCAGTACTTC

j_gene: TRBJ1-2
d_gene: .
abundance: .
v_gene: TRBV10-2
CDR3aa: CASSVGGSSINGYTF
CDR3nt: TGCGCCAGCAGTGTTGGGGGCAGCAGTATTAATGGCTACACCTTC

j_gene: TRBJ1-2
d_gene: TRBD1
abundance: once
v_gene: TRBV6-5
CDR3aa: CASKGQGDYGYTF
CDR3nt: TGTGCCAGCAAGGGACAGGGGGACTATGGCTACACCTTC

j_gene: TRBJ2-3
d_gene: .
abundance: .
v_gene: TRBV28
CDR3aa: CASRAARGAGDTQYF
CDR3nt: TGTGCCAGCAGGGCCGCCAGGGGGGCGGGAGATACGCAGTATTTT

j_gene: TRBJ1-2
d_gene: .
abundance: .
v_gene: TRBV7-9
CDR3aa: CASSFPPNYGYTF
CDR3nt: TGTGCCAGCAGCTTCCCCCCTAACTATGGCTACACCTTC

j_gene: TRBJ2-2
d_gene: .
abundance: .
v_gene: TRBV6-4
CDR3aa: CASSDSSENTGELFF
CDR3nt: TGTGCCAGCAGTGACTCCTCTGAGAACACCGGGGAGCTGTTTTTT

j_gene: TRBJ1-3
d_gene: .
abundance: .
v_gene: TRBV6-5
CDR3aa: CASRNLGIDTIYF
CDR3nt: TGTGCCAGCAGGAATTTGGGAATTGACACCATATATTTT

j_gene: TRBJ2-7
d_gene: TRBD2
abundance: .
v_gene: TRBV7-8
CDR3aa: CASSPSLAGSYEQYF
CDR3nt: TGTGCCAGCAGCCCAAGTCTAGCGGGAAGCTACGAGCAGTACTTC

j_gene: TRBJ1-1
d_gene: .
abundance: .
v_gene: TRBV18
CDR3aa: CASSPPHNTEAFF
CDR3nt: TGTGCCAGCTCACCACCCCACAACACTGAAGCTTTCTTT

j_gene: TRBJ1-2
d_gene: TRBD1
abundance: .
v_gene: TRBV5-1
CDR3aa: CASSPSGTGLNYGYTF
CDR3nt: TGCGCCAGCAGCCCGTCCGGGACAGGGCTTAACTATGGCTACACCTTC

j_gene: TRBJ2-2
d_gene: .
abundance: .
v_gene: TRBV2
CDR3aa: CASSENRVAGELFF
CDR3nt: TGTGCCAGCAGTGAAAACAGGGTCGCCGGGGAGCTGTTTTTT

j_gene: TRBJ2-7
d_gene: .
abundance: .
v_gene: TRBV28
CDR3aa: CASSTWTASYEQYF
CDR3nt: TGTGCCAGCAGTACCTGGACAGCTTCCTACGAGCAGTACTTC

j_gene: TRBJ2-2
d_gene: .
abundance: few
v_gene: TRBV7-6
CDR3aa: CASSLGSRESVFVRELFF
CDR3nt: TGTGCCAGCAGCTTAGGCAGTCGGGAGTCGGTTTTCGTCAGGGAGCTGTTTTTT

j_gene: TRBJ1-3
d_gene: .
abundance: .
v_gene: TRBV5-1
CDR3aa: CASSLEHYSGNTIYF
CDR3nt: TGCGCCAGCAGCTTGGAACACTACTCTGGAAACACCATATATTTT

j_gene: TRBJ2-7
d_gene: TRBD1
abundance: .
v_gene: TRBV19
CDR3aa: CASKIRTGADEQYF
CDR3nt: TGTGCCAGTAAAATTCGGACAGGGGCCGACGAGCAGTACTTC

j_gene: TRBJ2-7
d_gene: .
abundance: .
v_gene: TRBV6-5
CDR3aa: CASSHRQDAYEQYF
CDR3nt: TGTGCCAGCAGTCACCGACAGGACGCCTACGAGCAGTACTTC

j_gene: TRBJ2-1
d_gene: .
abundance: .
v_gene: TRBV19
CDR3aa: CASSLRGQASNEQFF
CDR3nt: TGTGCCAGTAGTTTACGGGGGCAGGCTTCTAATGAGCAGTTCTTC

j_gene: TRBJ1-1
d_gene: .
abundance: .
v_gene: TRBV5-1
CDR3aa: CASSLGGDTEAFF
CDR3nt: TGCGCCAGCAGCTTAGGAGGGGACACTGAAGCTTTCTTT

j_gene: TRBJ2-7
d_gene: .
abundance: .
v_gene: TRBV7-9
CDR3aa: CASSSSLDEQYF
CDR3nt: TGTGCCAGCAGCTCGTCGCTGGACGAGCAGTACTTC

j_gene: TRBJ2-1
d_gene: TRBD2
abundance: .
v_gene: TRBV6-2/TRBV6-3
CDR3aa: CASSPGLAGVNEQFF
CDR3nt: TGTGCCAGCAGTCCCGGACTAGCGGGAGTTAATGAGCAGTTCTTC

j_gene: TRBJ1-1
d_gene: TRBD1
abundance: .
v_gene: TRBV5-1
CDR3aa: CASSPHRGRWNTEAFF
CDR3nt: TGCGCCAGCAGCCCGCACAGGGGCCGGTGGAACACTGAAGCTTTCTTT

j_gene: TRBJ1-1
d_gene: .
abundance: .
v_gene: TRBV27
CDR3aa: CASSLVGPVNTEAFF
CDR3nt: TGTGCCAGCAGTTTAGTGGGACCGGTGAACACTGAAGCTTTCTTT

j_gene: TRBJ2-1
d_gene: TRBD2
abundance: .
v_gene: TRBV2
CDR3aa: CASSERLAGGRFF
CDR3nt: TGTGCCAGCAGTGAGCGGCTAGCGGGAGGTCGGTTCTTC

j_gene: TRBJ2-1
d_gene: TRBD2
abundance: .
v_gene: TRBV6-5
CDR3aa: CASSPGTSGPTEQFF
CDR3nt: TGTGCCAGCTCCCCCGGGACTAGCGGGCCGACTGAGCAGTTCTTC

j_gene: TRBJ2-7
d_gene: TRBD2
abundance: .
v_gene: TRBV6-4
CDR3aa: CASSDYSGLAGVGEQYF
CDR3nt: TGTGCCAGCAGTGACTATTCGGGACTAGCGGGAGTGGGCGAGCAGTACTTC

j_gene: TRBJ1-2
d_gene: .
abundance: .
v_gene: TRBV28
CDR3aa: CASREDRGNGYTF
CDR3nt: TGTGCCAGCAGAGAGGACAGAGGAAATGGCTACACCTTC

j_gene: TRBJ2-1
d_gene: .
abundance: .
v_gene: TRBV18
CDR3aa: CASSLLSKGTLGNNEQFF
CDR3nt: TGTGCCAGCTCACTTCTCTCAAAGGGGACCCTTGGGAACAATGAGCAGTTCTTC

j_gene: TRBJ1-6
d_gene: TRBD1
abundance: .
v_gene: TRBV5-1
CDR3aa: CASSLEGQGSPLHF
CDR3nt: TGCGCCAGCAGCTTGGAAGGACAGGGGTCACCCCTCCACTTT

j_gene: TRBJ1-4
d_gene: .
abundance: .
v_gene: TRBV5-1
CDR3aa: CASSLVGGPNEKLFF
CDR3nt: TGCGCCAGCAGCTTGGTTGGGGGACCTAATGAAAAACTGTTTTTT

j_gene: TRBJ2-7
d_gene: TRBD2
abundance: .
v_gene: TRBV3-1/TRBV3-2
CDR3aa: CASSQVDGRASEQYF
CDR3nt: TGTGCCAGCAGCCAAGTGGACGGGAGGGCCTCCGAGCAGTACTTC

j_gene: TRBJ1-5
d_gene: TRBD1
abundance: .
v_gene: TRBV6-4
CDR3aa: CASSVGDRGNQPQHF
CDR3nt: TGTGCCAGCAGTGTCGGGGACAGGGGCAATCAGCCCCAGCATTTT

j_gene: TRBJ2-4
d_gene: .
abundance: .
v_gene: TRBV28
CDR3aa: CASSWTTSGIQYF
CDR3nt: TGTGCCAGCAGCTGGACTACCTCTGGCATTCAGTACTTC

j_gene: TRBJ2-7
d_gene: .
abundance: .
v_gene: TRBV6-2/TRBV6-3
CDR3aa: CASSLPLQGTSYEQYF
CDR3nt: TGTGCCAGCAGTTTACCACTACAGGGTACGTCCTACGAGCAGTACTTC

j_gene: TRBJ2-7
d_gene: .
abundance: .
v_gene: TRBV11-2
CDR3aa: CASSTGVRGPYEQYF
CDR3nt: TGTGCCAGCAGCACGGGGGTAAGGGGGCCCTACGAGCAGTACTTC

j_gene: TRBJ1-6
d_gene: .
abundance: .
v_gene: TRBV4-2
CDR3aa: CASSHGVGGSSPLHF
CDR3nt: TGTGCCAGCAGCCATGGGGTGGGGGGTAGCTCACCCCTCCACTTT

j_gene: TRBJ1-2
d_gene: TRBD1
abundance: .
v_gene: TRBV28
CDR3aa: CASSFQDRGIYGYTF
CDR3nt: TGTGCCAGCAGTTTTCAGGACAGGGGAATATATGGCTACACCTTC

j_gene: TRBJ1-5
d_gene: .
abundance: .
v_gene: TRBV27
CDR3aa: CASSPYPRTVSQPQHF
CDR3nt: TGTGCCAGCAGTCCATACCCCAGGACAGTTTCTCAGCCCCAGCATTTT

j_gene: TRBJ2-3
d_gene: TRBD2
abundance: .
v_gene: TRBV2
CDR3aa: CAITHKTSGDTQYF
CDR3nt: TGTGCCATCACGCATAAGACTAGCGGAGATACGCAGTATTTT

j_gene: TRBJ2-1
d_gene: .
abundance: .
v_gene: TRBV7-2
CDR3aa: CASSEQGGTYNEQFF
CDR3nt: TGTGCCAGCAGCGAACAGGGTGGAACCTACAATGAGCAGTTCTTC

j_gene: TRBJ1-4
d_gene: .
abundance: .
v_gene: TRBV28
CDR3aa: CASSLRQIRLFF
CDR3nt: TGTGCCAGCAGCCTCCGACAGATCCGTCTGTTTTTT

j_gene: TRBJ1-1
d_gene: .
abundance: .
v_gene: TRBV28
CDR3aa: CASKAWDTEAFF
CDR3nt: TGTGCCAGCAAGGCTTGGGACACTGAAGCTTTCTTT

j_gene: TRBJ2-7
d_gene: TRBD2
abundance: .
v_gene: TRBV28
CDR3aa: CASSDPAGVGSHEQYF
CDR3nt: TGTGCCAGCAGTGATCCAGCGGGAGTGGGTAGCCACGAGCAGTACTTC

j_gene: TRBJ2-3
d_gene: TRBD2
abundance: once
v_gene: TRBV7-8
CDR3aa: CASSPEAGGPGDTQYF
CDR3nt: TGTGCCAGCAGCCCAGAAGCGGGAGGGCCGGGAGATACGCAGTATTTT

j_gene: TRBJ2-7
d_gene: TRBD1
abundance: .
v_gene: TRBV6-5
CDR3aa: CASSYGTGTQEQYF
CDR3nt: TGTGCCAGCAGTTACGGGACAGGGACGCAAGAGCAGTACTTC

j_gene: TRBJ1-2
d_gene: .
abundance: once
v_gene: TRBV9
CDR3aa: CASSVGQDYGYTF
CDR3nt: TGTGCCAGCAGCGTAGGACAGGATTATGGCTACACCTTC